The 19 T cell receptor beta chains given below trace back to one sample, sequenced in a study of T cell responses to AZD1222 COVID-19 vaccine (dated by TCRdb to about 2021). The time point label, read with the paper, signifies: about 28 days (+/-7) after the second vaccine dose. The library was obtained by the immunoSEQ multiplex PCR assay. TCRdb's version of the immuneACCESS table is confined to in-frame rearrangements and falls short of the full clone set. An unresolved V gene accounts for under half of the shortfall where checked; the remainder is of unknown origin. The sample table records around 130,000 clones; about 89% of these occur just once. The top ten clonotypes cover roughly a tenth of the sample. The sequenced sample was peripheral blood, obtained 28 days after the second AZD1222 dose. These receptor sequences come from an adult who received the AZD1222 COVID-19 vaccine.

The chain joins TRBV5-6 to TRBJ1-2; 11 nucleotides align to TRBD1. The V gene end was trimmed by 6 bases and the J gene end by 8 bases; junction bases not matched to a gene: 12. Germline V gene sequence: CDR1 SGHDT, CDR2 YYEEEE. CDR3 length: 15 residues. CDR3 loop: CASTPAGTGGGGYTF. In nucleotides, the CDR3 is TGTGCCAGCACCCCGGCCGGGACAGGGGGTGGCGGCTACACCTTC. Full variable domain (outside the CDR3, taken from reference TRBV5-6 and TRBJ1-2): DAGVTQSPTHLIKTRGQQVTLRCSPKSGHDTVSWYQQALGQGPQFIFQYYEEEERQRGNFPDRFSGHQFPNYSSELNVNALLLGDSALYLCASTPAGTGGGGYTFGSGTRLTVV.

V and J are TRBV7-8 and TRBJ2-7, with 10 bases fitting TRBD2. J was trimmed by 3 bases and V by 5 bases; bases with no gene match: 1. In germline, CDR1 is SGHVS, CDR2 FQNEAQ. The CDR3 sequence is 13 residues long. The CDR3 DNA sequence: TGTGCCAGCAGCCCTAGCGGGAGCTACGAGCAGTACTTC. Translated: CASSPSGSYEQYF.

This clone was observed a few times. The chain recombines TRBV7-9 with TRBJ2-3, with D maybe TRBD2 (5 bases). V gave up 4 bases and J gave up 8 bases, with 10 bases separating them. CDR3 size: 12 residues. Germline CDR1 and CDR2: SEHNR and FQNEAQ (reference sequence). The CDR3 is CASSSDSATQYF. The CDR3 DNA reads TGTGCCAGCAGCTCGGACTCAGCTACGCAGTATTTT.

The gene calls are TRBV18 and TRBJ1-1; D might be TRBD1 (5 bases). The germline CDR1 and CDR2 sequences are KGHSH and LQKENI. Trimming cost V 6 bases and J 3 bases, with 11 bases left between them. This CDR3 comprises 13 residues. CDR3 region: CASSLTRDTEAFF. CDR3 nucleotides: TGTGCCAGCTCCCTAACCAGGGACACTGAAGCTTTCTTT. The whole variable domain, remainder taken from reference TRBV18 and TRBJ1-1, is NAGVMQNPRHLVRRRGQEARLRCSPMKGHSHVYWYRQLPEEGLKFMVYLQKENIIDESGMPKERFSAEFPKEGPSILRIQQVVRGDSAAYFCASSLTRDTEAFFGQGTRLTVV.

The V gene is TRBV14, the J gene TRBJ1-1; a possible D gene is TRBD1 (6 bases). Germline V gene lookup returns CDR1 SGHDN and CDR2 FVKESK. Trimming removed 5 bases from V and 2 bases from J, with 18 bases in between. The CDR3 covers 16 residues. CDR3 bases: TGTGCCAGCAGCTCTCTGAGAGGGACATCAAACACTGAAGCTTTCTTT. Amino acids: CASSSLRGTSNTEAFF.

This clone was counted between two and nine times. DNA for the CDR3: TGTGCCATCAGTGAGTCGGAGGTTAACTATGGCTACACCTTC. The encoded protein is CAISESEVNYGYTF. The chain combines TRBV10-3 with TRBJ1-2; D remains unclear. The ends were cut back, 0 bases at V and 1 base at J, with 6 bases in the middle. This CDR3 has 14 amino acids. Per germline, CDR1 ENHRY and CDR2 SYGVKD.

The chain employs TRBV18 and TRBJ1-1; D might be TRBD1 (5 bases). Germline CDR1 is KGHSH and CDR2 is LQKENI. This CDR3 spans 15 amino acids. The V end was cut by 0 bases, the J end by 7 bases, with 15 bases between. CDR3 sequence: CASSPPLRDPIEAFF. CDR3 DNA: TGTGCCAGCTCACCACCGCTCCGGGACCCGATTGAAGCTTTCTTT.

As DNA, the CDR3 is TGCGCCAGCAGCCGAAACCCGGGGACTAACTATGGCTACACCTTC. Protein: CASSRNPGTNYGYTF. V usage is TRBV4-3 and J usage is TRBJ1-2; D remains unclear. The V gene's germline CDR1 is LGHNA and CDR2 YSLEER. This CDR3 has 15 residues. The V end was cut by 4 bases, the J end by 0 bases, with 12 bases between.

The rearrangement links TRBV5-1 to TRBJ2-1; D remains ambiguous. Germline CDR1 SGHRS, CDR2 YFSETQ. The CDR3 runs to 17 residues. Trimming removed 4 bases at V and 0 bases at J, with 17 bases between. In nucleotides, the CDR3 is TGCGCCAGCAGCCTGCGACCACAATCAGGCTCCTACAATGAGCAGTTCTTC. Its protein product is CASSLRPQSGSYNEQFF.

The chain combines TRBV4-1 with TRBJ1-6; D might be TRBD1 (6 bases). Trimming cost V 1 base and J 8 bases, with 12 bases left between them. Germline lookup yields CDR1 MGHRA and CDR2 YSYEKL. The CDR3 is 15 amino acids. The CDR3 protein is CASSQVPHRDSPLHF. DNA of the CDR3: TGCGCCAGCAGCCAAGTACCCCACAGGGATTCACCCCTCCACTTT.

The V gene is TRBV7-3, the J gene TRBJ2-2, with 7 nucleotides matching TRBD1. Germline CDR1 and CDR2: SGHTA and FQGTGA. This CDR3 has 14 amino acids. Unmatched junction bases numbered 2, after V lost 1 base and J lost 6 bases. CDR3 sequence reads: CASSLIGGSGELFF. DNA of the CDR3: TGTGCCAGCAGCTTAATAGGGGGCTCCGGGGAGCTGTTTTTT.

This clone was found a few times. The V and J genes are TRBV7-2 and TRBJ1-1, with TRBD1 as a possible D gene (5 bases). The length of the CDR3 is 15 residues. Trimming pared 2 bases from V and 1 base from J, leaving 11 bases between. Germline V CDR1 and CDR2: SGHTA, FQGNSA. The CDR3 nucleotides are TGTGCCAGCAGCTTAATGGGGACGGAGAACACTGAAGCTTTCTTT. Translation: CASSLMGTENTEAFF.

Only a few counts were recorded for this clone. The gene calls are TRBV24-1 and TRBJ2-1, with 7 positions matching TRBD1. This CDR3 comprises 20 residues. The junction had 16 bases not matched to a gene; V was cut back by 1 base and J by 2 bases. Per the germline V gene, CDR1 is KGHDR and CDR2 is SFDVKD. CDR3 amino acids: CATSDFDRVRPGNPYNEQFF. CDR3 bases: TGTGCCACCAGTGATTTTGACAGGGTAAGACCCGGGAACCCCTACAATGAGCAGTTCTTC.

This clone was found once. The chain uses TRBV2 and TRBJ2-1; 9 bases match TRBD2. Germline CDR1 is SNHLY and CDR2 is FYNNEI. The junction had 7 bases not matched to a gene; V was cut back by 7 bases and J by 3 bases. CDR3 length equals 15 residues. The CDR3 is CASMGLATIYNEQFF. CDR3 DNA sequence: TGTGCCAGCATGGGACTAGCTACAATCTACAATGAGCAGTTCTTC.

The chain joins TRBV30 to TRBJ1-5, with D maybe TRBD1 (5 bases). V lost 0 bases to trimming and J lost 12 bases, with 12 bases between them. This CDR3 has 12 residues. CDR1 and CDR2 from the germline V gene are GTSNPN and SVGIG (reference sequence). The CDR3 protein is CAWSVLGQGQHF. The CDR3, as DNA: TGTGCCTGGAGTGTACTTGGGCAGGGCCAGCATTTT.

There are a few counts of this clone. The rearrangement links TRBV6-1 to TRBJ2-1; D is undetermined. Trimming removed 3 bases from V and 2 bases from J, with 8 bases in between. This CDR3 is 14 amino acids long. In germline, CDR1 is MNHNS, CDR2 SASEGT. CDR3 region: CASSDPDPYNEQFF. The CDR3 region has the DNA TGTGCCAGCAGTGACCCCGACCCCTACAATGAGCAGTTCTTC.

The chain has TRBV19 and TRBJ1-6; D might be TRBD1 (6 bases). CDR3 length equals 14 residues. Germline V CDR1 and CDR2: LNHDA, SQIVND (reference sequence). The V end lost 6 bases, the J end lost 9 bases, and 15 bases lay between the germline ends. The CDR3 sequence: CASSPTGSGSPLHF. Written as DNA, the CDR3 is TGTGCCAGTAGCCCGACAGGTAGTGGTTCACCCCTCCACTTT.

The genes are TRBV18 and TRBJ1-1; no clear D. CDR1 KGHSH and CDR2 LQKENI come from the germline V gene. V lost 5 bases and J 1 base, leaving 5 bases between the germline ends. There are 12 residues in the CDR3. The CDR3 protein is CASSGTNTEAFF. In DNA form, the CDR3 reads TGTGCCAGCTCAGGAACGAACACTGAAGCTTTCTTT. The variable domain in full, completed from reference TRBV18 and TRBJ1-1, reads NAGVMQNPRHLVRRRGQEARLRCSPMKGHSHVYWYRQLPEEGLKFMVYLQKENIIDESGMPKERFSAEFPKEGPSILRIQQVVRGDSAAYFCASSGTNTEAFFGQGTRLTVV.

This clone was detected once. The chain combines TRBV18 with TRBJ2-5; TRBD2 might be the D (6 bases). From germline, CDR1 is KGHSH and CDR2 LQKENI. The CDR3 has 14 residues. V lost 3 bases and J lost 1, with 9 bases in between. The CDR3 loop is CASSPGGPQETQYF. CDR3 nucleotide sequence: TGTGCCAGCTCACCGGGGGGTCCCCAAGAGACCCAGTACTTC.